Here is one TCR beta chain with its context. The data belong to a study of control samples from healthy donors and cancer patients. Generated by immunoSEQ multiplex PCR, the TCRdb table keeps only in-frame clones and is missing some. Altogether 96,000 or so clones are present, 80% to 95% being singletons, with the ten largest covering about 7.3%. The CDR3 sequence is 15 residues long. V dropped 6 bases and J dropped 7; count of bases not matched to a gene: 10. Germline V gives CDR1 MNHEY, CDR2 SMNVEV (reference sequence). J is TRBJ1-4 and V is TRBV27; 8 positions agree with TRBD1. This clonotype originated in a man in his late teens or twenties in good health. Sequencing was carried out using blood. This CDR3 is CASRTKTGESEKLFF. The CDR3 bases are TGTGCCAGCAGGACTAAGACAGGGGAGAGTGAAAAACTGTTTTTT.